The TCR beta chain described here comes from a study of neoadjuvant nivolumab and ipilimumab in lung cancer. At the level of the study: Patients got nivolumab 3 mg/kg on days 1, 15 and 29; combination added ipilimumab 1 mg/kg day 1.

TCRdb's table, derived via immunoSEQ multiplex PCR, lists solely in-frame clones and lacks some. Among 7,500 to 10,000 clones listed, 81% were seen once. CDR1 is WSHSY and CDR2 is SAAADI in the germline V gene. CDR3 length equals 15 residues. The V gene end was trimmed by 7 bases and the J gene end by 0 bases; junction bases not matched to a gene: 7. General observations from the study: Only a single major-pathologic-response sample was available for clonality analysis.

On this clone: What it binds is unknown.

The sequence was obtained from an adult with non-small cell lung cancer. The V and J genes are TRBV10-2 and TRBJ2-3, with TRBD2 matching 7 bases. This material consisted of peripheral blood, taken before neoadjuvant nivolumab, alone or with ipilimumab. CDR3 sequence reads: CASTGLGASTDTQYF. For the CDR3, the DNA is TGCGCCAGCACCGGACTAGGCGCCAGCACAGATACGCAGTATTTT.